This T cell receptor beta chain appears in the sequencing data of a study of Ad26.COV2.S vaccination and SARS-CoV-2 variants. Treatment of the sample: around 19 received Ad26.COV2.S at low or high dose, single or two shots; roughly 5 received placebo; per-sample allocation not given. Samples came from day 63 after the first vaccine or placebo injection. Sequencing was performed with immunoSEQ multiplex PCR; in TCRdb, only in-frame clones are kept and a portion is missing. The sample includes about 390,000 clones, 80% to 95% of them seen just once. The CDR3 is 16 residues long. V was shortened by 3 bases and J by 0 bases, with 13 bases between the two germline ends. Germline V gene sequence: CDR1 LNHDA, CDR2 SQIVND (reference sequence).

The sequenced sample was peripheral blood, obtained in a trial of Ad26.COV2.S vaccine versus placebo. The clonotype was recovered from a person aged 18-65 years who received the Ad26.COV2.S COVID-19 vaccine or a placebo. The chain uses TRBV19 and TRBJ2-3; no reliable D call. The CDR3: CASSIGVGPSTDTQYF. The CDR3 nucleotides read TGTGCCAGTAGTATTGGGGTAGGGCCCAGCACAGATACGCAGTATTTT.